These 26 T cell receptor beta chains were all obtained from the same sample, sequenced in a study of Graves' ophthalmopathy and Graves' hyperthyroidism. Amplification targeted the TCR beta CDR3 regions, with RNA transcripts as the source material. HTBI primers were used in a first-round RT-PCR, which preceded a second-round multiplex PCR. TCRdb recomputed calls from the multiplex PCR reads with MiXCR, one row per CDR3 protein. This table has about 420,000 distinct CDR3 sequences, roughly 21% appearing once. Sequencing input: peripheral blood. The source is a woman under 30 with stable Graves' hyperthyroidism.

This chain connects TRBV7-8 to TRBJ1-5; 9 bases fit TRBD1. Germline CDR1 reads SGHVS; CDR2 reads FQNEAQ. The J segment lost 9 bases and the V segment lost 5 bases, leaving 11 bases of the junction unmatched. This CDR3 region has 15 residues. The CDR3 DNA follows: TGTGCCAGCAGCCCTACAGGGGGCTCAGGAGGGCCCCAGCATTTT. This codes for CASSPTGGSGGPQHF.

This chain uses TRBV11-2 with TRBJ2-2; 8 bases match TRBD1. Trimming cost V 5 bases and J 0 bases; bases outside gene matches: 5. This CDR3 spans 16 amino acids. Germline loops: CDR1 SGHAT, CDR2 FQNNGV. This CDR3 is CASSPPGQANTGELFF. The CDR3 DNA is TGTGCCAGCAGCCCTCCGGGACAGGCGAACACCGGGGAGCTGTTTTTT.

This clonotype showed up many times. A read error may produce the germline difference seen at one junction end. The rearrangement joins TRBV6-1 to TRBJ2-4; 9 bases fit TRBD1. CDR1 and CDR2 (germline): MNHNS, SASEGT. This CDR3 spans 17 amino acids. The CDR3 DNA reads TGTGCCAGCAGTCCCGGGACAGGGCTTACGGCCAAAAACATTAAGTACTTC. Protein sequence: CASSPGTGLTAKNIKYF.

The chain employs TRBV4-1 and TRBJ1-1; D gene uncertain. The ends were cut back, 0 bases at V and 7 bases at J, with 15 bases in the middle. This CDR3 has 15 residues. The germline CDR1 and CDR2 sequences are MGHRA and YSYEKL. The CDR3: CASSQELVRVVEAFF. The DNA of the CDR3 is TGCGCCAGCAGCCAAGAGTTGGTTCGGGTGGTTGAAGCTTTCTTT.

The table lists this clonotype with many counts. The chain employs TRBV7-9 and TRBJ2-7; 7 positions match TRBD1. V was pared by 3 bases and J by 4 bases, with 9 bases of the junction left unmatched. The V gene's germline CDR1 is SEHNR and CDR2 FQNEAQ (reference sequence). The CDR3 covers 15 residues. The CDR3 DNA is TGTGCCAGCAGCTTTGGACAGGCGCGTCGTTACGAGCAGTACTTC. This encodes CASSFGQARRYEQYF.

This clonotype was seen just once. This chain uses TRBV19 with TRBJ2-7; no firm D call. Germline values: CDR1 LNHDA, CDR2 SQIVND (reference sequence). Between the trimmed V and J ends, which lost 1 base and 6 bases, there was a span of 10 bases. CDR3 length: 13 amino acids. The CDR3 bases are TGTGCCAGTAGTATAGTTCCCGGCGGCGAGCAGTACTTC. This translates into CASSIVPGGEQYF.

In its sample, this clonotype was seen many times. The chain has TRBV11-2 and TRBJ1-1, with unresolved D. Per the germline V gene, CDR1 is SGHAT and CDR2 is FQNNGV. V lost 5 bases, J lost 7 bases, and 11 bases lay in between. This CDR3 has 12 residues. In DNA, the CDR3 is TGTGCCAGCAGCCCTCGACGGGATGAAGCTTTCTTT. Translating gives CASSPRRDEAFF.

This clonotype was recorded many times. A much larger clone lies a single base off, so this may be a read error. The chain combines TRBV6-1 with TRBJ2-5; no definite D call. In germline, CDR1 is MNHNS, CDR2 SASEGT. The CDR3 length is 14 residues. CDR3 sequence reads: CASMKVRIQETKYF. The CDR3 DNA sequence: TGTGCCAGCATGAAAGTTCGGATCCAAGAGACCAAGTACTTC.

The chain recombines TRBV27 with TRBJ1-2, with 10 bases matching TRBD1. CDR1 is MNHEY and CDR2 is SMNVEV in the germline V gene (reference sequence). The junction had 3 bases not matched to a gene; V was cut back by 5 bases and J by 0 bases. This CDR3 region has 15 residues. CDR3 DNA sequence: TGTGCCAGCAGTACGACAGGGGGCGCTAACTATGGCTACACCTTC. Its protein product is CASSTTGGANYGYTF.

This rearrangement joins TRBV11-1 to TRBJ1-1; 7 bases are shared with TRBD1. Germline trimming cut 5 bases from V and 4 bases from J; bases unmatched to any gene: 13. The germline CDR1 and CDR2 sequences are SGHAT and FQDESV (reference sequence). There are 16 residues in the CDR3. CDR3 sequence: CASSPLAGQGGTEAFF. CDR3 bases: TGTGCCAGCAGCCCCTTGGCGGGGCAGGGGGGCACTGAAGCTTTCTTT.

This clonotype appeared many times. The rearrangement uses TRBV6-1 and TRBJ1-3; D is undetermined. The CDR3 is made up of 15 amino acids. CDR1 is MNHNS and CDR2 is SASEGT in the germline V gene. Trimming shortened V by 2 bases and J by 1 base, and 9 bases separated the two germline ends. CDR3 nucleotides: TGTGCCAGCAGTGAATTTCGGTATTCTGGAAACACCATATATTTT. Translated, it gives CASSEFRYSGNTIYF.

This clonotype was counted at least ten times. The J gene is TRBJ1-1, the V gene TRBV18; possible D gene TRBD1, 6 bases. Looked up from germline, CDR1 is KGHSH and CDR2 is LQKENI. The CDR3 sequence is 12 residues long. The CDR3 loop is CATGQLNTEAFF. The CDR3 DNA sequence: TGTGCAACAGGACAGTTGAACACTGAAGCTTTCTTT. Full variable domain (remainder filled in from reference TRBV18 and TRBJ1-1): NAGVMQNPRHLVRRRGQEARLRCSPMKGHSHVYWYRQLPEEGLKFMVYLQKENIIDESGMPKERFSAEFPKEGPSILRIQQVVRGDSAAYFCATGQLNTEAFFGQGTRLTVV.

This clonotype was seen at least ten times. The rearrangement joins TRBV15 to TRBJ2-2; 11 bases match TRBD2. This CDR3 spans 15 amino acids. V shed 1 base, J shed 5 bases, and the junction held 0 bases outside the gene matches. The germline V gene encodes CDR1 LNHNV and CDR2 YYDKDF (reference sequence). CDR3 sequence reads: CATSRGTSGTGELFF. CDR3 DNA sequence: TGTGCCACCAGCAGAGGGACTAGCGGGACCGGGGAGCTGTTTTTT. The variable domain in full, with the rest retrieved from reference TRBV15 and TRBJ2-2, is DAMVIQNPRYQVTQFGKPVTLSCSQTLNHNVMYWYQQKSSQAPKLLFHYYDKDFNNEADTPDNFQSRRPNTSFCFLDIRSPGLGDTAMYLCATSRGTSGTGELFFGEGSRLTVL.

This clonotype showed up many times. The chain links TRBV6-5 to TRBJ2-5; weak D call: TRBD2 (5 bases). This CDR3 region has 18 residues. V was shortened by 2 bases and J by 1 base, with 20 bases between the two germline ends. Per germline, CDR1 MNHEY and CDR2 SVGAGI. CDR3 in amino acids: CASSYGPLEEGLQETQYF. CDR3 nucleotide sequence: TGTGCCAGCAGTTACGGGCCCCTAGAAGAGGGCCTCCAAGAGACCCAGTACTTC.

The count of this clonotype is one. V gene TRBV18 combines with J gene TRBJ2-5; D gene unclear. Germline V gives CDR1 KGHSH, CDR2 LQKENI. The CDR3 length is 12 residues. Trimming stripped 2 bases from V and 5 bases from J, with 6 bases between. CDR3 sequence (DNA): TGTGCCAGCTCACCAGAGATCGAGACCCAGTACTTC. Protein: CASSPEIETQYF. Together with reference TRBV18 and TRBJ2-5, the CDR3 gives the full variable domain: NAGVMQNPRHLVRRRGQEARLRCSPMKGHSHVYWYRQLPEEGLKFMVYLQKENIIDESGMPKERFSAEFPKEGPSILRIQQVVRGDSAAYFCASSPEIETQYFGPGTRLLVL.

This clonotype was found many times. CDR3 sequence reads: CAWGTSLYEQYF. CDR3 DNA sequence: TGTGCCTGGGGGACAAGCCTATACGAGCAGTACTTC. The rearrangement uses TRBV30 and TRBJ2-7; weak D call: TRBD1 (6 bases). Germline CDR1 GTSNPN, CDR2 SVGIG (reference sequence). This CDR3 contains 12 residues. V lost 5 bases, J lost 4 bases, and 12 bases lay in between.

There are many counts of this clonotype. J is TRBJ2-5 and V is TRBV29-1; 7 bases are shared with TRBD2. V dropped 4 bases and J dropped 1; count of bases not matched to a gene: 6. The CDR3 contains 14 residues. Per the germline V gene, CDR1 is SQVTM and CDR2 is ANQGSEA. Here the CDR3 reads CSVVPSGFQETQYF. In nucleotides, the CDR3 is TGCAGCGTTGTCCCTAGCGGATTCCAAGAGACCCAGTACTTC.

This clonotype was recorded many times. The V call is TRBV28, the J call TRBJ1-5, with D hard to call. Between the trimmed V and J ends, which lost 2 bases and 10 bases, there was a span of 12 bases. CDR1 is MDHEN, CDR2 SYDVKM, per germline. CDR3 size: 13 residues. CDR3: CASSLLRLRPQHF. CDR3 in DNA: TGTGCCAGCAGTTTACTCAGGTTGAGACCCCAGCATTTT.

This clonotype was seen only a few times. Given a much more abundant clone one base away, this may be a read error. The chain recombines TRBV5-4 with TRBJ2-2; D gene unclear. This CDR3 comprises 12 residues. With 2 bases removed from V and 7 bases from J, the gap between germline ends came to 6 bases. The germline CDR1 and CDR2 sequences are SGHNT and YYREEE (reference sequence). CDR3 sequence (DNA): TGTGCCAGCAGCTTAAGCCACGGGGAGCTGTTTTTT. This encodes CASSLSHGELFF.

This clonotype appeared many times. V gene TRBV12-5 combines with J gene TRBJ2-2; TRBD2 matches 11 bases. The CDR3 length is 17 residues. V lost 7 bases and J lost 7; bases outside the gene matches: 14. Germline V CDR1 and CDR2: LGHNT, FRNRAP. The CDR3 sequence: CASAQTTSGSRDGELFF. The CDR3 DNA reads as TGTGCTAGTGCCCAAACCACTAGCGGGAGCAGAGACGGGGAGCTGTTTTTT.

This sequence joins TRBV7-2 and TRBJ1-1; a weak D match, TRBD1 (6 bases). CDR3 length: 15 residues. The germline gives CDR1 SGHTA, CDR2 FQGNSA. V lost 5 bases to trimming and J lost 0 bases, with 13 bases between them. This CDR3 reads CASSLRGYMNTEAFF. The DNA for the CDR3 is TGTGCCAGCAGCCTCAGGGGATACATGAACACTGAAGCTTTCTTT.

The table lists this clonotype with many counts. The V call is TRBV30, the J call TRBJ1-5; maybe TRBD1 (5 bases). CDR1 is GTSNPN, CDR2 SVGIG, per germline (reference sequence). The CDR3 loop spans 14 amino acids. The germline V and J ends were trimmed by 3 bases and 1 base, with 10 bases remaining between them. The CDR3 sequence is CAWRSTASNQPQHF. CDR3 DNA: TGTGCCTGGAGATCGACAGCAAGCAATCAGCCCCAGCATTTT.

This clonotype was detected many times. This chain joins TRBV29-1 and TRBJ1-2; 9 positions agree with TRBD1. From germline, CDR1 is SQVTM and CDR2 ANQGSEA. The CDR3 covers 14 residues. Unmatched junction bases numbered 10, after V lost 4 bases and J lost 7 bases. This chain's CDR3 is CSVGRWDRVSGYTF. CDR3 coding DNA: TGCAGCGTTGGCAGATGGGACAGGGTTTCTGGCTACACCTTC.

There are many counts of this clonotype. J is TRBJ2-2 and V is TRBV12-3 or TRBV12-4; 12 positions match TRBD2. Trimming cost V 1 base and J 4 bases; bases outside gene matches: 1. CDR3 size: 16 residues. CDR3 sequence reads: CASSLGGLAGTGELFF. CDR3 nucleotide sequence: TGTGCCAGCAGTTTAGGGGGACTAGCGGGCACCGGGGAGCTGTTTTTT.

This clonotype was counted once. This chain connects TRBV5-1 to TRBJ1-2; D uncertain. Trimming took 0 bases from V and 8 from J, leaving 11 bases between them. The CDR3 contains 13 residues. Germline CDR1 SGHRS, CDR2 YFSETQ. CDR3 nucleotides: TGCGCCAGCAGCTTGGACCCGTTGAAAGGCTACACCTTC. Protein: CASSLDPLKGYTF.

The chain carries TRBV12-3 or TRBV12-4 and TRBJ1-5; the match to TRBD1 covers 8 bases. This CDR3 is built from 16 residues. The V segment lost 2 bases and the J segment 0 bases; nucleotides outside the gene matches: 3. CDR3 protein: CASSLRQGNSNQPQHF. CDR3 DNA: TGTGCCAGCAGTTTAAGACAGGGGAATAGCAATCAGCCCCAGCATTTT.